The rows below give T cell receptor beta chains drawn from one sample of a study of blood T cell repertoires in COVID-19. TCRdb's table, derived via immunoSEQ multiplex PCR, lists solely in-frame clones and lacks some. The profile shows about 50,000 clones, 85% to 90% of them singletons. The sequenced material came from peripheral blood. The receptors derive from a man in his sixties or seventies with acute or convalescent COVID-19. CDR3s leave out the opening cysteine and the closing phenylalanine or tryptophan. A D gene is named only where the DNA matches it firmly. Clone size is stated in some rows and not others, as once, few, many or a class when expanded.

V gene | clone size | D gene | CDR3 protein
TRBV4-3 | - | - | ASSAFLGNQPQH
TRBV6-4 | - | - | ASSDASGPYNEQF
TRBV6-2/TRBV6-3 | - | - | ASSSNRGGAKNIQY
TRBV9 | - | - | ASSVGTTIETQY
TRBV7-2 | - | TRBD1 | ASSFVGTGEVSAF
TRBV7-3 | - | - | ASSLTSTPGGYT
TRBV7-9 | - | - | ASIPLGNQPQH
TRBV7-2 | - | - | ASSSRVFGYT
TRBV4-3 | - | TRBD2 | ASAGVGAGRNTQY
TRBV5-1 | - | - | ASSRGAGLREQY
TRBV9 | medium-sized | - | ASSVAAGDTGELF
TRBV14 | once | - | ASSPRTVNTEAF
TRBV5-4 | - | - | ASSLELGGNTEAF
TRBV27 | - | - | ASSSGQDNEQF
TRBV5-1 | - | - | ASSLTGPNQPQH
TRBV2 | once | - | ASTRDRAGELF
TRBV7-2 | - | - | ASSHDSHTDTQY
TRBV5-1 | - | - | ASSPGLYNNEQF
TRBV10-3 | - | TRBD1 | AISDHRDRGIDEQY
TRBV10-3 | few | TRBD1 | AMQGTGNTGELF
TRBV27 | - | - | ASSWGGSIPLSYEQY
TRBV5-1 | - | - | ASSLGLRGLREKLF
TRBV19 | - | TRBD1 | ASSPQLRGQGYT
TRBV28 | - | - | ASSAADISGANVLT
TRBV9 | - | - | ASSVESQIMNTEAF
TRBV7-9 | - | TRBD1 | ASSGQGGDGKLF
TRBV4-1 | - | - | ASSPQTAEAVPYNEQF
TRBV7-8 | - | - | ASSPGRDYNQPQH
TRBV29-1 | - | TRBD2 | SVAKGTSPQETQY
TRBV4-1 | - | TRBD2 | ASSQVDPGGYEQY
TRBV15 | - | - | ATSREMRGNGYT
TRBV19 | - | - | ASSQRGTPTYEQY
TRBV5-1 | - | - | ASSLDPTDYGYT
TRBV4-3 | - | TRBD1 | ASSTHRGSNQPQH
TRBV7-9 | medium-sized | - | ASSLELIPHEQY
TRBV3-1/TRBV3-2 | - | TRBD1 | ASSQGTGTLGYT
TRBV6-2/TRBV6-3 | - | TRBD1 | ASSKRRDRVPDTQY
TRBV25-1 | - | - | ASSGAYSGANVLT
TRBV6-4 | few | - | ASTSLSGNEQF
TRBV10-3 | - | - | AISESSGGYSSPYEQY
TRBV12-3/TRBV12-4 | - | - | ASSLRGYGYT
TRBV12-3/TRBV12-4 | - | TRBD1 | ASSSRDSGEQY
TRBV4-1 | - | - | ASSQERRIQRGLYNSPLH
TRBV15 | - | TRBD1 | ATSRDLTRGHGYT
TRBV7-3 | - | - | ASSLSRELGDTQY
TRBV7-2 | - | TRBD1 | ASSLGTGTGATGELF
TRBV9 | - | - | ASSVGRGWDYT
TRBV19 | - | - | ASRPLAANYGYT
TRBV5-1 | - | TRBD1 | ASSAGQVIYEQY
TRBV15 | - | TRBD2 | ATSSGGALSVDTQY
TRBV9 | - | TRBD2 | ASSVTGGSTDTQY
TRBV12-3/TRBV12-4 | - | - | ASSFSLNQPQH
TRBV4-1 | - | TRBD2 | ASSQTWTSGGGRYNEQF
TRBV7-9 | - | - | ASSLTNQPQH
TRBV2 | - | TRBD1 | ASRSQGAGEETQY
TRBV5-4 | - | - | ASRGGQGFDTQY
TRBV28 | - | - | ASSLWAGNYGYT
TRBV5-4 | - | - | ASSTDSLTEAF
TRBV18 | - | - | ASSPLSRNYGYT